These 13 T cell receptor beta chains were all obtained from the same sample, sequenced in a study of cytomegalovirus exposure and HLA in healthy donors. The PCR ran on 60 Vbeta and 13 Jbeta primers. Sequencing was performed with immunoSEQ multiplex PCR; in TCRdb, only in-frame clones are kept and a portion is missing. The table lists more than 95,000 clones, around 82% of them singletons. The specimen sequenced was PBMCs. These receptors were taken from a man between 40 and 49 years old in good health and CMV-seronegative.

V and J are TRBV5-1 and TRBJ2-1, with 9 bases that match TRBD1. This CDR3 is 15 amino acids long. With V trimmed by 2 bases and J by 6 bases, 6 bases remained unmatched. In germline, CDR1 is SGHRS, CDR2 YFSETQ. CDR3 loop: CASSLWTGVGNEQFF. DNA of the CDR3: TGCGCCAGCAGCTTATGGACAGGGGTTGGCAATGAGCAGTTCTTC.

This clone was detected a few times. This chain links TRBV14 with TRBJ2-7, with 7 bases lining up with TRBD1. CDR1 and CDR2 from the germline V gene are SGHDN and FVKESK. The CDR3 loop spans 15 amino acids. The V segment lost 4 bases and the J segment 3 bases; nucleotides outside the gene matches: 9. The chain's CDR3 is CASSPLWGQHYEQYF. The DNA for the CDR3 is TGTGCCAGCAGCCCCCTTTGGGGACAGCACTACGAGCAGTACTTC.

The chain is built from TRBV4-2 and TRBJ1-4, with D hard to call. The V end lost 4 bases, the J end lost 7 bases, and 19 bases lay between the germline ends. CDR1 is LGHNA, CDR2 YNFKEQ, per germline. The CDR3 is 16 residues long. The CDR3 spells CASSRLSTPGGEKLFF. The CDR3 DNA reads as TGTGCCAGCAGCCGACTCTCAACCCCGGGAGGTGAAAAACTGTTTTTT.

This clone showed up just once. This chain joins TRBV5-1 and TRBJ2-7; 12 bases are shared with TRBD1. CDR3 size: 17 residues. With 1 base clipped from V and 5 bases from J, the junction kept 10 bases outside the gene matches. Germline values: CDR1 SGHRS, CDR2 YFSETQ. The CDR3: CASSLLDGDRGLDEQYF. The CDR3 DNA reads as TGCGCCAGCAGCTTGCTGGACGGGGACAGGGGGCTGGACGAGCAGTACTTC.

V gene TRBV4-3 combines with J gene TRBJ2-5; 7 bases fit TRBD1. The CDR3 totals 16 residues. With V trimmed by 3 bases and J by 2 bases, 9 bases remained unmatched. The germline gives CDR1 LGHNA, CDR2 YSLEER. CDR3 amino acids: CASSQVNTGVQETQYF. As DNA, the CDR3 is TGCGCCAGCAGCCAGGTCAACACAGGGGTACAAGAGACCCAGTACTTC.

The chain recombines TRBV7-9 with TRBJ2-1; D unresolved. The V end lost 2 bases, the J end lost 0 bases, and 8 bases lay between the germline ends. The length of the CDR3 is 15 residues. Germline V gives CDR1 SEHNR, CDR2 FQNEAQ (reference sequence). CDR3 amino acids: CASSLPKSSYNEQFF. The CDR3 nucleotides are TGTGCCAGCAGCTTACCCAAGAGCTCCTACAATGAGCAGTTCTTC.

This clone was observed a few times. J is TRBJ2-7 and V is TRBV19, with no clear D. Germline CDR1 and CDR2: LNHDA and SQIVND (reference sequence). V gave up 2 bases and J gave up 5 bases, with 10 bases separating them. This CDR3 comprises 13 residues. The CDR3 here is CASSILLLDEQYF. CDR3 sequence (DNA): TGTGCCAGTAGTATATTACTACTGGACGAGCAGTACTTC. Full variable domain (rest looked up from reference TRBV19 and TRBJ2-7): DGGITQSPKYLFRKEGQNVTLSCEQNLNHDAMYWYRQDPGQGLRLIYYSQIVNDFQKGDIAEGYSVSREKKESFPLTVTSAQKNPTAFYLCASSILLLDEQYFGPGTRLTVT.

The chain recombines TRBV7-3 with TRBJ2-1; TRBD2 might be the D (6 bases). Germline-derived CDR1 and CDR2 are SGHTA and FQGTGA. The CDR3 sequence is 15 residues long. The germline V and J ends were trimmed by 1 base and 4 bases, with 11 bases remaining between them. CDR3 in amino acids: CASSLSGVNYNEQFF. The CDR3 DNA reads TGTGCCAGCAGCTTAAGCGGGGTTAATTACAATGAGCAGTTCTTC.

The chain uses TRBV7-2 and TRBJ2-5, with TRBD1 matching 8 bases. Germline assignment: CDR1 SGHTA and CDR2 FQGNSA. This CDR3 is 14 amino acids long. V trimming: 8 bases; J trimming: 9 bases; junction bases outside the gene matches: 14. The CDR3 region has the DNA TGTGCCAGCGGAGCGACAGGGGACCAGGCGGCCCAGTACTTC. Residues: CASGATGDQAAQYF.

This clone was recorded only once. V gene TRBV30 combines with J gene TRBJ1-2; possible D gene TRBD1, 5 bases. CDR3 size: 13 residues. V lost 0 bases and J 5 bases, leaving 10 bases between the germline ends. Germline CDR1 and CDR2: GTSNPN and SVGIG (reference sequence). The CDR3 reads CAWSVTGWYGYTF. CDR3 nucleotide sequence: TGTGCCTGGAGTGTAACAGGATGGTATGGCTACACCTTC.

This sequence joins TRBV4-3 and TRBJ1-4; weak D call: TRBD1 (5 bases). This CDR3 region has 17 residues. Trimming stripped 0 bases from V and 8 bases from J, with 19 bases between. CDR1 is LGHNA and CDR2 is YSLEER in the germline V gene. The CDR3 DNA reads TGCGCCAGCAGCCAAGATCATACCGGCGGGGCCAGGGAAAAACTGTTTTTT. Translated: CASSQDHTGGAREKLFF.

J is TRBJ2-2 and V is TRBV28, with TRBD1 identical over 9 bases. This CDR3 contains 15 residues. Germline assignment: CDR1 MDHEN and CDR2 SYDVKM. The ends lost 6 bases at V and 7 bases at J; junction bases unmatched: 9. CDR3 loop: CASRVGQGSGGELFF. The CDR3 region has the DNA TGTGCCAGCAGGGTCGGACAGGGGAGTGGCGGGGAGCTGTTTTTT. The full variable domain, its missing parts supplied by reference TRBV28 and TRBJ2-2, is DVKVTQSSRYLVKRTGEKVFLECVQDMDHENMFWYRQDPGLGLRLIYFSYDVKMKEKGDIPEGYSVSREKKERFSLILESASTNQTSMYLCASRVGQGSGGELFFGEGSRLTVL.

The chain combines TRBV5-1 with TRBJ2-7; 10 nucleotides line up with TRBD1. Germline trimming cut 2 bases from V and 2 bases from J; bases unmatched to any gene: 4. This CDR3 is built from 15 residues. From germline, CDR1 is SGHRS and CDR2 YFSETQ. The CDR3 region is CASSFGQGDPYEQYF. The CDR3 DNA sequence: TGCGCCAGCAGCTTCGGACAGGGGGATCCCTACGAGCAGTACTTC.